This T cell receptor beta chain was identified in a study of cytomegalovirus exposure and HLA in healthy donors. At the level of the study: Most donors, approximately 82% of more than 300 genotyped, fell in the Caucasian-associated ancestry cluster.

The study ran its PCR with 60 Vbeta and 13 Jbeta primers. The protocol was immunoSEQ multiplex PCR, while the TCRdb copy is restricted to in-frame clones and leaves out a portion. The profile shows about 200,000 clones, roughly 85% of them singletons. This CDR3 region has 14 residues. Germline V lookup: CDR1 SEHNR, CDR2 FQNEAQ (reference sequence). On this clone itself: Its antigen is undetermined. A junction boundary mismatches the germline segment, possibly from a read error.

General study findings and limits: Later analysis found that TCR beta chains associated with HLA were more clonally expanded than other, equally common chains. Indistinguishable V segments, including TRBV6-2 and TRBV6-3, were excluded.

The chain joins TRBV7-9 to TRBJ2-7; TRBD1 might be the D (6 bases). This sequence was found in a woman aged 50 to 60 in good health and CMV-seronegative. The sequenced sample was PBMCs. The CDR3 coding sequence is TGTTCCAGCAGCTCACAGGGACCCGCCTACGAGCAGTACTTC. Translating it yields CSSSSQGPAYEQYF.